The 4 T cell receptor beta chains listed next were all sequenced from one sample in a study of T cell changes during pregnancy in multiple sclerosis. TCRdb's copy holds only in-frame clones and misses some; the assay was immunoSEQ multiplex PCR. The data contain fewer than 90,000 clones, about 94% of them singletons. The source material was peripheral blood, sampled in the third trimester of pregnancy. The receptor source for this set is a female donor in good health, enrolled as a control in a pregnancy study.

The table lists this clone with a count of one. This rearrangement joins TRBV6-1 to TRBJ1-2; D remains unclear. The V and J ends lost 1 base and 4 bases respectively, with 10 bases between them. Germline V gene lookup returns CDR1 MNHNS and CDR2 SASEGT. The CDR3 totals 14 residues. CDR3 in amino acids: CASSEGPRLYGYTF. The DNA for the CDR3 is TGTGCCAGCAGTGAAGGTCCGAGGCTCTATGGCTACACCTTC.

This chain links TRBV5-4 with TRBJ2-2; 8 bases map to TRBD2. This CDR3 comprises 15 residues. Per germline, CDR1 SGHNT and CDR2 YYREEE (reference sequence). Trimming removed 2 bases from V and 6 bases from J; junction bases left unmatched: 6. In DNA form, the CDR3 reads TGTGCCAGCAGCTTCGTCAGCGGGAGCGCCGGGGAGCTGTTTTTT. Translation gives CASSFVSGSAGELFF. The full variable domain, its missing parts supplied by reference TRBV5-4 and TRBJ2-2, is ETGVTQSPTHLIKTRGQQVTLRCSSQSGHNTVSWYQQALGQGPQFIFQYYREEENGRGNFPPRFSGLQFPNYSSELNVNALELDDSALYLCASSFVSGSAGELFFGEGSRLTVL.

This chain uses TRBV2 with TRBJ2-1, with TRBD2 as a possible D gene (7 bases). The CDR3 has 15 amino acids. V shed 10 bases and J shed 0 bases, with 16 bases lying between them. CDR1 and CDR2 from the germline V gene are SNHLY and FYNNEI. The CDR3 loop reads CATGGPSASYNEQFF. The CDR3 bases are TGTGCCACCGGGGGGCCTAGCGCCTCCTACAATGAGCAGTTCTTC. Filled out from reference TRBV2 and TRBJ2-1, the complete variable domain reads EPEVTQTPSHQVTQMGQEVILRCVPISNHLYFYWYRQILGQKVEFLVSFYNNEISEKSEIFDDQFSVERPDGSNFTLKIRSTKLEDSAMYFCATGGPSASYNEQFFGPGTRLTVL.

CDR3 in amino acids: CATSRGDSEYNEQFF. The CDR3, as DNA: TGTGCCACCAGCAGAGGGGACAGTGAGTACAATGAGCAGTTCTTC. The gene calls are TRBV15 and TRBJ2-1, with TRBD1 matching over 7 bases. This CDR3 spans 15 amino acids. Per germline, CDR1 LNHNV and CDR2 YYDKDF (reference sequence). V lost 1 base and J lost 4; bases outside the gene matches: 4. The whole variable domain, remainder taken from reference TRBV15 and TRBJ2-1, is DAMVIQNPRYQVTQFGKPVTLSCSQTLNHNVMYWYQQKSSQAPKLLFHYYDKDFNNEADTPDNFQSRRPNTSFCFLDIRSPGLGDTAMYLCATSRGDSEYNEQFFGPGTRLTVL.